This passage covers 14 T cell receptor beta chains from one sample sequenced in a study of blood T cell repertoires in COVID-19. The assay was immunoSEQ multiplex PCR, and TCRdb's table has in-frame clones only and misses some. The table has tens of thousands of clones, around 92% seen once; the top ten hold approximately 12%. What was sequenced was peripheral blood. These receptors all come from a human donor in a cohort sampled during active COVID-19.

The chain couples TRBV5-8 to TRBJ2-7; TRBD1 matches 8 bases. Trimming removed 0 bases from V and 6 bases from J; junction bases left unmatched: 11. The CDR3 sequence is 16 residues long. CDR1 SGHTS and CDR2 YDEGEE come from the germline V gene. The CDR3 nucleotides are TGTGCCAGCAGCTTGGAGACAGGGGTAGTTCTGCGCGAGCAGTACTTC. Its protein is CASSLETGVVLREQYF.

The chain combines TRBV6-2 or TRBV6-3 with TRBJ2-7, with D unclear. This CDR3 is 12 amino acids long. Trimming shortened V by 8 bases and J by 3 bases, and 11 bases separated the two germline ends. Germline CDR1 is MNHEY and CDR2 is SVGEGT. This CDR3 is CASCRRDYEQYF. As DNA, the CDR3 is TGTGCCAGCTGCCGTAGAGACTACGAGCAGTACTTC.

The V gene is TRBV6-5, the J gene TRBJ1-2, with 8 bases that match TRBD1. The length of the CDR3 is 13 residues. V lost 6 bases and J lost 7; bases outside the gene matches: 7. CDR1 is MNHEY and CDR2 is SVGAGI in the germline V gene. CDR3 loop: CASRSGTGRGYTF. The CDR3 nucleotides read TGTGCCAGCAGATCCGGGACAGGCCGTGGCTACACCTTC.

The rearrangement uses TRBV3-1 (or the pseudogene TRBV3-2) and TRBJ2-2; 14 bases agree with TRBD2. The V and J ends lost 3 bases and 3 bases, in that order; junction bases with no gene match: 9. CDR3 length equals 19 residues. Germline CDR1 reads LGHDT; CDR2 reads YNNKEL (reference sequence). CDR3 DNA: TGTGCCAGCAGCCATGGACTAGCGGGAGGCGGGAGGTACACCGGGGAGCTGTTTTTT. Translation: CASSHGLAGGGRYTGELFF.

This clone was counted only a few times. This rearrangement joins TRBV4-3 to TRBJ2-1, with D tentatively TRBD2 (5 bases). The germline gives CDR1 LGHNA, CDR2 YSLEER. The CDR3 runs to 15 residues. Trimming removed 5 bases from V and 2 bases from J, with 13 bases in between. Here the CDR3 DNA reads TGCGCCAGCAGCTCGACCGGGGAACCCTACAATGAGCAGTTCTTC. Translated: CASSSTGEPYNEQFF.

The V call is TRBV28, the J call TRBJ2-7; tentatively, D is TRBD1 (6 bases). Germline CDR1 MDHEN, CDR2 SYDVKM. Trimming pared 5 bases from V and 3 bases from J, leaving 11 bases between. CDR3 length: 13 residues. The CDR3 DNA follows: TGTGCCAGCAGTCCCAACAGGGTCTACGAGCAGTACTTC. Its protein is CASSPNRVYEQYF.

This clone came up a few times. This chain connects TRBV12-5 to TRBJ2-3; weak D call: TRBD2 (6 bases). Germline V gene lookup returns CDR1 LGHNT and CDR2 FRNRAP. The length of the CDR3 is 23 residues. Trimming removed 0 bases at V and 0 bases at J, with 31 bases between. The CDR3 loop is CASGLVLRVKLGTPQTSTDTQYF. The CDR3 nucleotides read TGTGCTAGTGGTTTGGTACTACGCGTCAAACTGGGGACTCCTCAGACAAGCACAGATACGCAGTATTTT.

The chain's CDR3 is CASSQDLTGGRTDTQYF. CDR3 DNA sequence: TGCGCCAGCAGCCAAGATTTGACAGGGGGTAGGACCGATACGCAGTATTTT. The genes are TRBV4-3 and TRBJ2-3; TRBD1 aligns across 9 bases. Per the germline V gene, CDR1 is LGHNA and CDR2 is YSLEER. The CDR3 length is 17 residues. V trimming: 0 bases; J trimming: 6 bases; junction bases outside the gene matches: 10.

The V gene is TRBV19, the J gene TRBJ2-3; 10 bases match TRBD2. CDR3 size: 13 residues. V lost 7 bases, J lost 9 bases, and 7 bases stayed unmatched. Germline V lookup: CDR1 LNHDA, CDR2 SQIVND (reference sequence). CDR3 residues: CASTNLAGDTQYF. The CDR3 nucleotides read TGTGCCAGTACCAATCTAGCGGGAGACACGCAGTATTTT.

This clone was observed a handful of times. The chain couples TRBV5-1 to TRBJ2-7; D is undetermined. The CDR3 sequence is 15 residues long. The germline V and J ends were trimmed by 4 bases and 3 bases, with 17 bases remaining between them. Germline V gene lookup returns CDR1 SGHRS and CDR2 YFSETQ. CDR3 sequence reads: CASSPRHGRGYEQYF. The CDR3 DNA sequence: TGCGCCAGCAGCCCGCGTCACGGAAGAGGCTACGAGCAGTACTTC.

The genes are TRBV10-2 and TRBJ2-3; possibly TRBD2 for D (5 bases). V lost 5 bases and J 2 bases, leaving 11 bases between the germline ends. CDR3 size: 14 residues. Germline lookup yields CDR1 WSHSY and CDR2 SAAADI. This chain's CDR3 is CASSPGKFTDTQYF. CDR3 DNA: TGCGCCAGCAGTCCGGGGAAATTCACAGATACGCAGTATTTT.

V and J are TRBV12-3 or TRBV12-4 and TRBJ2-7; the D is unclear. The CDR3 covers 13 residues. V lost 3 bases, J lost 11 bases, and 17 bases lay in between. CDR3 loop: CASSLARSTLEYF. Written as DNA, the CDR3 is TGTGCCAGCAGTTTGGCGCGATCTACTCTAGAGTACTTC.

The chain combines TRBV28 with TRBJ1-5; 11 bases map to TRBD1. The V segment lost 11 bases and the J segment 9 bases; nucleotides outside the gene matches: 12. Germline V gives CDR1 MDHEN, CDR2 SYDVKM. The CDR3 length is 14 residues. Written as DNA, the CDR3 is TGTGCCGTCGGGACAGGGGGACCAAATGGGCCCCAGCATTTT. Its translation: CAVGTGGPNGPQHF.

This clone was seen only once. The chain has TRBV30 and TRBJ1-1; D not certain. Germline assignment: CDR1 GTSNPN and CDR2 SVGIG (reference sequence). CDR3 size: 14 residues. Trimming stripped 0 bases from V and 4 bases from J, with 12 bases between. CDR3 loop: CAWSVEGWSTEAFF. CDR3 sequence (DNA): TGTGCCTGGAGTGTAGAGGGCTGGAGCACTGAAGCTTTCTTT.